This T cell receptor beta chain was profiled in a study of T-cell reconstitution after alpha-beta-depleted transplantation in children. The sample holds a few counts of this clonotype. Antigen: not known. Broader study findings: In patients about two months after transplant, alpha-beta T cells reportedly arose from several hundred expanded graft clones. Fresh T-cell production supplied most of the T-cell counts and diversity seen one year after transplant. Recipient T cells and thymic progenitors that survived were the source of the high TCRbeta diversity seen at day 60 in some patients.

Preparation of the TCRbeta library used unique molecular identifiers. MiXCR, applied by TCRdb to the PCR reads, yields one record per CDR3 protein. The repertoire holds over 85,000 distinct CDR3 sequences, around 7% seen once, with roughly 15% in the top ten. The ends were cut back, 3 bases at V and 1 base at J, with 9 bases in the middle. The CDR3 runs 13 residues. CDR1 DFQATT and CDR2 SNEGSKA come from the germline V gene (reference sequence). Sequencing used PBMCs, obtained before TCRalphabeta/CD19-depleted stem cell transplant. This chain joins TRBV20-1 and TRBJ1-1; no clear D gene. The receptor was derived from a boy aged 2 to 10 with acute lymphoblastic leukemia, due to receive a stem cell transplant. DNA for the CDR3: TGCAGTGCTAGTATTTTATCGAACACTGAAGCTTTCTTT. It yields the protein CSASILSNTEAFF.